This record covers a single T cell receptor (beta chain). The antigen is unknown. Assay: immunoSEQ multiplex PCR; the TCRdb copy retains only in-frame clones and omits some. Counted here are some 330,000 clones, roughly 90% occurring once; the ten biggest clones make up about 0.91%. The sample comes from a study of cytomegalovirus exposure and HLA in healthy donors. Looking at the study overall: The approximately 110 validation repertoires and the approximately 690 first-cohort repertoires shared a platform, a later analysis reported. Findings of the study overall: Clusters of TCRs from the first cohort tended to co-occur in the roughly 120 validation repertoires (as a later analysis found).

The CDR3 runs 15 residues. Trimming took 5 bases from V and 6 from J, leaving 20 bases between them. Germline V gene data show CDR1 as SGHVS and CDR2 as FNYEAQ. Material for sequencing was PBMCs. The sequence was obtained from a woman aged 18-29 years in good health and CMV-seronegative. The chain links TRBV7-6 to TRBJ2-7; maybe TRBD1 (5 bases). CDR3 sequence: CASSAQVEAMGEQYF. CDR3 DNA: TGTGCCAGCAGCGCACAGGTGGAAGCTATGGGCGAGCAGTACTTC.